This T cell receptor beta chain was recorded in a study of B cell selection in AIRE deficiency. About this clone itself: Its target is not known.

Using immunoSEQ multiplex PCR, the repertoire was profiled, and TCRdb retains in-frame clones only, with some absent. The sample yields 21,000 or so clones, 95% to 98% seen once. CD4+CD127+ cells were sorted as the conventional CD4 T cells. The CDR3 runs 14 residues. J gave up 6 bases and V 3 bases, and 5 bases lay outside the gene matches. Germline CDR1 is LNHDA and CDR2 is SQIVND (reference sequence). Study observations and caveats: Approximately 31% of healthy-shared Treg sequences were found among patient Tconv cells.

The sequence was collected from a human donor with AIRE deficiency. The source material was conventional CD4+ T cells sorted from PBMCs. The rearrangement joins TRBV19 to TRBJ2-3, with 8 bases fitting TRBD2. CDR3 sequence reads: CASSIQRESDTQYF. The DNA of the CDR3 is TGTGCCAGTAGTATCCAGCGGGAGAGCGATACGCAGTATTTT.